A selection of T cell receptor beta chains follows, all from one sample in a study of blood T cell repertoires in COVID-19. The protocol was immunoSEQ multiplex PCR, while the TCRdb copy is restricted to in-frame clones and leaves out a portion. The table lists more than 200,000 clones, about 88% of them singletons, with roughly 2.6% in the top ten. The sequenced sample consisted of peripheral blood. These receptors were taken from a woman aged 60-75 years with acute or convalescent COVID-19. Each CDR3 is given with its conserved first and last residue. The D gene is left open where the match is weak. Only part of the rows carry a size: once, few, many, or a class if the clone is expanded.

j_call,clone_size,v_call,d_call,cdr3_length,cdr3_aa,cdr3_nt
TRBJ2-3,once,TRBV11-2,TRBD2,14,CASSLTSGSDTQYF,TGTGCCAGCAGCTTAACTAGCGGATCTGATACGCAGTATTTT
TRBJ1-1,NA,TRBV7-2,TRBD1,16,CASSLVPTGGFTEAFF,TGTGCCAGCAGCTTAGTCCCCACAGGGGGCTTTACTGAAGCTTTCTTT
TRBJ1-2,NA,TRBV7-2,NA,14,CASSLGSQGYGYTF,TGTGCCAGCAGCTTAGGTTCACAGGGCTATGGCTACACCTTC
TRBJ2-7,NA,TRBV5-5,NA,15,CASSLALTGSYEQYF,TGTGCCAGCAGCTTGGCCTTAACAGGCTCATACGAGCAGTACTTC
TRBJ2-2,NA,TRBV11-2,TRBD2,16,CASSPSKAGGSGELFF,TGTGCCAGCAGCCCGTCAAAAGCGGGAGGAAGCGGGGAGCTGTTTTTT
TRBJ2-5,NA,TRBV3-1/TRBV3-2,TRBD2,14,CASSLRTSGETQYF,TGTGCCAGCAGCCTCCGGACTAGCGGGGAGACCCAGTACTTC
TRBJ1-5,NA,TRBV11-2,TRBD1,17,CASNLGGQGAFNQPQHF,TGTGCCAGCAACTTAGGAGGACAGGGGGCTTTTAATCAGCCCCAGCATTTT
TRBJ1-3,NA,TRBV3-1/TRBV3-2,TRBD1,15,CASSLKGARGNTIYF,TGTGCCAGCAGCCTGAAGGGGGCGAGGGGAAACACCATATATTTT
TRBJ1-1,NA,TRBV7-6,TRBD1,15,CASSSVRGKRTEAFF,TGTGCCAGCAGCTCCGTCAGGGGGAAGAGGACTGAAGCTTTCTTT
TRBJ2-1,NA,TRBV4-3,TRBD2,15,CASSRGLAVNNEQFF,TGCGCCAGCAGCCGGGGACTAGCGGTAAACAATGAGCAGTTCTTC
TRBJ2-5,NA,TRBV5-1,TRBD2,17,CASSLVNGGVGQETQYF,TGCGCCAGCAGCTTGGTCAACGGGGGGGTAGGCCAAGAGACCCAGTACTTC
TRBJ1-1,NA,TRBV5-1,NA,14,CASSLNTVNTEAFF,TGCGCCAGCAGCTTAAACACAGTGAACACTGAAGCTTTCTTT
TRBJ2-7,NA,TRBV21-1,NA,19,CASSKDRVCPHGARYEQYF,TGTGCCAGCAGCAAGGACAGGGTTTGCCCCCACGGGGCACGCTACGAGCAGTACTTC
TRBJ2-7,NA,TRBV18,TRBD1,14,CASSPGQGMDEQYF,TGTGCCAGCTCACCGGGACAGGGGATGGACGAGCAGTACTTC
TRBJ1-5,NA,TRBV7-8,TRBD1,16,CASSSGQVYGNQPQHF,TGTGCCAGCAGCTCCGGACAGGTCTATGGCAATCAGCCCCAGCATTTT
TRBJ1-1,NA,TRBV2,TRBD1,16,CASSRDRGSLGTEAFF,TGTGCCAGCAGTCGGGACAGGGGAAGTCTAGGCACTGAAGCTTTCTTT
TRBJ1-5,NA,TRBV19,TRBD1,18,CASSPNRGTGYSNQPQHF,TGTGCCAGTAGTCCCAATAGGGGGACAGGTTATAGCAATCAGCCCCAGCATTTT
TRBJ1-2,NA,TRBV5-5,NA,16,CASSTKTGWANYGYTF,TGTGCCAGCAGCACCAAGACAGGTTGGGCTAACTATGGCTACACCTTC
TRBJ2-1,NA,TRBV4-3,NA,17,CASSHLWARRPYNEQFF,TGCGCCAGCAGCCATCTTTGGGCTCGCCGCCCTTACAATGAGCAGTTCTTC
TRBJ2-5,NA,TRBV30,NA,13,CATRGTLVETQYF,TGTGCCACAAGGGGCACCTTGGTGGAGACCCAGTACTTC
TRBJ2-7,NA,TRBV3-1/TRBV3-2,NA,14,CASSQPGGPYEQYF,TGTGCCAGCAGCCAACCGGGGGGCCCCTACGAGCAGTACTTC
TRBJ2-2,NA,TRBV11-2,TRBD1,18,CASSSLVRGQGEPGELFF,TGTGCCAGCAGCTCTCTAGTGAGGGGACAGGGGGAGCCCGGGGAGCTGTTTTTT
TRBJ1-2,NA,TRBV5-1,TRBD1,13,CASSLRTGEGYTF,TGCGCCAGCAGCTTACGGACAGGGGAAGGCTACACCTTC
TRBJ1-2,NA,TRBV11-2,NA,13,CASSLDGRNGYTF,TGTGCCAGCAGCTTAGATGGCCGAAATGGCTACACCTTC
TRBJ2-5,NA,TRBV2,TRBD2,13,CASSSSGQETQYF,TGTGCCAGCAGTTCTAGCGGCCAAGAGACCCAGTACTTC
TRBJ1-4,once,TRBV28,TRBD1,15,CASLKTGSTNEKLFF,TGTGCCAGCCTGAAGACAGGGTCGACTAATGAAAAACTGTTTTTT
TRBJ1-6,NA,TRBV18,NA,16,CASSRRGGSGDSPLHF,TGTGCCAGCTCTCGCCGCGGGGGTTCGGGGGATTCACCCCTCCACTTT
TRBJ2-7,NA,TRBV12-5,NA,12,CASAPDNYEQYF,TGTGCTAGCGCCCCGGACAACTACGAGCAGTACTTC
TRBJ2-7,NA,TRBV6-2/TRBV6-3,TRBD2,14,CASSYGTSLYEQYF,TGTGCCAGCAGTTACGGGACTAGTTTGTACGAGCAGTACTTC
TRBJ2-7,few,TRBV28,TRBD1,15,CASSGSGTGTYEQYF,TGTGCCAGCAGTGGCTCCGGGACAGGAACCTACGAGCAGTACTTC
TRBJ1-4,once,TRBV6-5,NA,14,CASSYSRGDEKLFF,TGTGCCAGCAGTTACTCCAGGGGTGATGAAAAACTGTTTTTT
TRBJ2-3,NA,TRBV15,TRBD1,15,CATSRGQGETDTQYF,TGTGCCACCAGCAGAGGGCAGGGGGAAACAGATACGCAGTATTTT
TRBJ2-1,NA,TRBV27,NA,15,CASSLRRSSYNEQFF,TGTGCCAGCAGTTTAAGGCGGAGCTCCTACAATGAGCAGTTCTTC
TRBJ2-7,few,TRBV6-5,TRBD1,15,CASSLGQGGQYEQYF,TGTGCCAGCAGTTTGGGACAGGGGGGACAATACGAGCAGTACTTC
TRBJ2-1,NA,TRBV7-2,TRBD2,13,CASNSRTSFEQFF,TGTGCCAGCAACTCAAGGACTAGTTTTGAGCAGTTCTTC
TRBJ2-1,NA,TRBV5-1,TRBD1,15,CASSLSGGDYNEQFF,TGCGCCAGCAGCTTATCAGGGGGCGACTACAATGAGCAGTTCTTC